The 9 T cell receptor beta chains given below trace back to one sample, sequenced in a study of blood T cell repertoires in COVID-19. Assay used: immunoSEQ multiplex PCR; TCRdb lists only in-frame clones, some missing. This sample carries under 450,000 clones, over 75% of them seen once, and the ten largest clones take roughly 1.6%. Sequencing was performed on peripheral blood. These TCRs come from a woman aged 40 to 55 with COVID-19, enrolled during active disease.

This sequence joins TRBV5-4 and TRBJ2-5; TRBD2 aligns across 7 bases. The CDR3 is 14 residues long. J gave up 5 bases and V 1 base, and 5 bases lay outside the gene matches. Germline values: CDR1 SGHNT, CDR2 YYREEE (reference sequence). The CDR3 is CASSLSAGMETQYF. CDR3 DNA sequence: TGTGCCAGCAGCTTGTCAGCGGGAATGGAGACCCAGTACTTC.

The chain uses TRBV6-1 and TRBJ1-2; D remains unclear. Germline V lookup: CDR1 MNHNS, CDR2 SASEGT. V lost 0 bases and J 7 bases, leaving 9 bases between the germline ends. The CDR3 consists of 13 residues. Here the CDR3 reads CASSEASHFGYTF. The CDR3 DNA reads as TGTGCCAGCAGTGAAGCTAGCCACTTTGGCTACACCTTC.

V is TRBV4-1 and J is TRBJ2-7, with D uncertain. The CDR3 length is 13 residues. Between the trimmed V and J ends, which lost 6 bases and 0 bases, there was a span of 9 bases. Germline V gene sequence: CDR1 MGHRA, CDR2 YSYEKL. The CDR3 loop reads CASSPESSYEQYF. Here the CDR3 DNA reads TGCGCCAGCAGTCCGGAGAGCTCCTACGAGCAGTACTTC.

The CDR3 region is CASSLAAGGVSEAFF. The CDR3 nucleotides read TGTGCCAGCAGCTTAGCCGCAGGGGGAGTTTCTGAAGCTTTCTTT. The V gene is TRBV7-9, the J gene TRBJ1-1; 7 nucleotides match TRBD1. V lost 0 bases and J lost 6; bases outside the gene matches: 7. The germline V gene encodes CDR1 SEHNR and CDR2 FQNEAQ (reference sequence). The CDR3 runs to 15 residues.

The chain's CDR3 is CASSQDIKPKGLAYHNEQFF. CDR3 DNA: TGCGCCAGCAGCCAGGACATTAAACCGAAGGGACTAGCGTACCACAATGAGCAGTTCTTC. The chain employs TRBV4-3 and TRBJ2-1; TRBD2 agrees at 10 bases. The CDR3 extends over 20 amino acids. Germline loops: CDR1 LGHNA, CDR2 YSLEER. V lost 3 bases and J lost 5; bases outside the gene matches: 19.

The chain recombines TRBV19 with TRBJ2-1, with D tentatively TRBD1 (5 bases). From germline, CDR1 is LNHDA and CDR2 SQIVND (reference sequence). The CDR3 is 11 residues long. The V end was cut by 2 bases, the J end by 14 bases, with 10 bases between. CDR3 region: CASSITGREFF. As DNA, the CDR3 is TGTGCCAGTAGTATAACCGGCAGGGAGTTCTTC.

The chain uses TRBV5-1 and TRBJ1-1; D uncertain. Germline values: CDR1 SGHRS, CDR2 YFSETQ. The CDR3 consists of 16 residues. The V and J ends lost 0 bases and 0 bases respectively, with 12 bases between them. In nucleotides, the CDR3 is TGCGCCAGCAGCTTGGCCACGGGTATCATGAACACTGAAGCTTTCTTT. This codes for CASSLATGIMNTEAFF.

This clone was seen only once. The rearrangement uses TRBV7-2 and TRBJ1-1; the D is unclear. Germline V gives CDR1 SGHTA, CDR2 FQGNSA. This CDR3 is 13 amino acids long. V lost 4 bases and J 4 bases, leaving 10 bases between the germline ends. The DNA of the CDR3 is TGTGCCAGCAGCTCGGGTCCCATCACTGAAGCTTTCTTT. Translating gives CASSSGPITEAFF.

This chain joins TRBV28 and TRBJ2-7; no firm D call. V was pared by 2 bases and J by 4 bases, with 9 bases between. This CDR3 region has 13 residues. Germline V gene lookup returns CDR1 MDHEN and CDR2 SYDVKM. This CDR3 reads CASSLVPGYEQYF. DNA for the CDR3: TGTGCCAGCAGTTTAGTCCCCGGGTACGAGCAGTACTTC.